The 23 T cell receptor beta chains below all came from one sample that was sequenced in a study of blood T cell repertoires in COVID-19. The data were produced by immunoSEQ multiplex PCR, yet TCRdb's version contains in-frame clones alone and is incomplete. The table has roughly 330,000 clones, about 90% seen once. The source material was peripheral blood. The origin of the receptors is a man aged 18-30 years who had recovered from COVID-19.

This clone was counted a single time. This chain joins TRBV4-1 and TRBJ2-7, with D possibly matching TRBD2 (5 bases). Germline loops: CDR1 MGHRA, CDR2 YSYEKL. This CDR3 is built from 17 residues. Trimming cost V 2 bases and J 0 bases, with 17 bases left between them. The CDR3 protein is CASSQFQGGFSSYEQYF. The CDR3 DNA follows: TGCGCCAGCAGCCAATTCCAAGGAGGCTTTAGCTCCTACGAGCAGTACTTC.

The chain has TRBV27 and TRBJ2-1; D call uncertain. The CDR3 spans 12 residues. CDR1 is MNHEY, CDR2 SMNVEV, per germline (reference sequence). The V gene lost 5 bases and the J gene lost 3 bases, with 5 bases spanning the gap. DNA of the CDR3: TGTGCCAGCAGTGACTTCTACAATGAGCAGTTCTTC. Translating it yields CASSDFYNEQFF.

The V call is TRBV7-8, the J call TRBJ1-5, with a tentative D call TRBD1 (6 bases). The germline V gene has CDR1 SGHVS and CDR2 FQNEAQ. The length of the CDR3 is 16 residues. V dropped 2 bases and J dropped 0 bases, with 11 bases sitting between them. CDR3 protein: CASSLMDRNSNQPQHF. The CDR3 DNA is TGTGCCAGCAGCTTAATGGACAGAAATAGCAATCAGCCCCAGCATTTT.

The chain links TRBV30 to TRBJ1-2; tentatively, D is TRBD1 (6 bases). V was trimmed by 3 bases and J by 6 bases, leaving 17 bases between them. This CDR3 comprises 14 residues. Per the germline V gene, CDR1 is GTSNPN and CDR2 is SVGIG (reference sequence). The CDR3 DNA reads as TGTGCCTGGAGGGGCTGGTGGGGGGGCAATGGCTACACCTTC. This encodes CAWRGWWGGNGYTF.

The CDR3 DNA reads as TGTGCCAGCAGTTTATCTAGGACTAATAACAATGAGCAGTTCTTC. It encodes CASSLSRTNNNEQFF. The gene calls are TRBV27 and TRBJ2-1, with D possibly being TRBD2 (6 bases). V lost 0 bases and J lost 5, with 11 bases in between. The CDR3 totals 15 residues. Per germline, CDR1 MNHEY and CDR2 SMNVEV (reference sequence).

This chain joins TRBV30 and TRBJ2-7, with 7 bases fitting TRBD2. The V segment lost 4 bases and the J segment 2 bases; nucleotides outside the gene matches: 8. The CDR3 extends over 14 amino acids. The germline V gene has CDR1 GTSNPN and CDR2 SVGIG (reference sequence). For the CDR3, the DNA is TGTGCCTGGAACCGGGAGGACTTTACCTACGAGCAGTACTTC. Translating gives CAWNREDFTYEQYF.

The V gene is TRBV19, the J gene TRBJ2-6; D gene ambiguous. This CDR3 comprises 14 residues. Germline V gives CDR1 LNHDA, CDR2 SQIVND (reference sequence). Deletions cut 7 bases from V and 0 bases from J, with 7 bases between. Here the CDR3 reads CASKSGSGANVLTF. The DNA of the CDR3 is TGTGCCAGTAAATCGGGCTCTGGGGCCAACGTCCTGACTTTC.

The chain recombines TRBV2 with TRBJ2-7; the match to TRBD1 covers 9 bases. Germline V gene lookup returns CDR1 SNHLY and CDR2 FYNNEI. The CDR3 is made up of 15 amino acids. V lost 6 bases to trimming and J lost 6 bases; unmatched junction nucleotides: 12. The CDR3 DNA reads TGTGCCAGCAGCCCCTCCGGGACAGGGAATGGCGAGCAGTACTTC. Translated: CASSPSGTGNGEQYF. Full variable domain (rest looked up from reference TRBV2 and TRBJ2-7): EPEVTQTPSHQVTQMGQEVILRCVPISNHLYFYWYRQILGQKVEFLVSFYNNEISEKSEIFDDQFSVERPDGSNFTLKIRSTKLEDSAMYFCASSPSGTGNGEQYFGPGTRLTVT.

The J gene is TRBJ1-2, the V gene TRBV29-1, with a weak D call TRBD1 (5 bases). The length of the CDR3 is 13 residues. Germline V gives CDR1 SQVTM, CDR2 ANQGSEA. Trimming removed 2 bases from V and 4 bases from J, with 11 bases in between. In nucleotides, the CDR3 is TGCAGCGTTGAAATTGGGGCGTCCTATGGCTACACCTTC. This translates into CSVEIGASYGYTF. Supplemented by reference TRBV29-1 and TRBJ1-2, the full variable domain reads SAVISQKPSRDICQRGTSLTIQCQVDSQVTMMFWYRQQPGQSLTLIATANQGSEATYESGFVIDKFPISRPNLTFSTLTVSNMSPEDSSIYLCSVEIGASYGYTFGSGTRLTVV.

The sample holds one count of this clone. CDR3 protein: CASSLDRGNQPQHF. The CDR3 DNA reads as TGTGCCAGCAGCTTAGACAGGGGTAATCAGCCCCAGCATTTT. The chain employs TRBV11-2 and TRBJ1-5; weak D call: TRBD1 (6 bases). The CDR3 totals 14 residues. Trimming removed 0 bases from V and 4 bases from J, with 7 bases in between. From germline, CDR1 is SGHAT and CDR2 FQNNGV.

V is TRBV18 and J is TRBJ2-1, with 15 bases that match TRBD2. Germline trimming cut 4 bases from V and 13 bases from J; bases unmatched to any gene: 8. The CDR3 totals 15 residues. The germline V gene encodes CDR1 KGHSH and CDR2 LQKENI. This CDR3 reads CASSLGLAGGLEQFF. The CDR3 nucleotides read TGTGCCAGCTCACTCGGACTAGCGGGAGGGCTTGAACAGTTCTTC. Based on the CDR3 plus reference TRBV18 and TRBJ2-1, the full variable domain is NAGVMQNPRHLVRRRGQEARLRCSPMKGHSHVYWYRQLPEEGLKFMVYLQKENIIDESGMPKERFSAEFPKEGPSILRIQQVVRGDSAAYFCASSLGLAGGLEQFFGPGTRLTVL.

This CDR3 reads CASSPQLNTEAFF. Written as DNA, the CDR3 is TGTGCCAGCAGTCCACAGTTGAACACTGAAGCTTTCTTT. The gene calls are TRBV6-5 and TRBJ1-1, with D hard to call. Germline V gene lookup returns CDR1 MNHEY and CDR2 SVGAGI. This CDR3 spans 13 amino acids. V was cut by 5 bases and J by 0 bases, with 7 bases left in between.

The CDR3, as DNA: TGTGCCAGCAGACGGACAGGGAGTGCCCCTGAAGCTTTCTTT. As protein: CASRRTGSAPEAFF. V usage is TRBV6-5 and J usage is TRBJ1-1; TRBD1 aligns across 8 bases. Germline CDR1 is MNHEY and CDR2 is SVGAGI. Unmatched junction bases numbered 9, after V lost 6 bases and J lost 6 bases. This CDR3 has 14 amino acids.

The rearrangement uses TRBV4-1 and TRBJ2-1; TRBD2 aligns across 10 bases. CDR1 MGHRA and CDR2 YSYEKL come from the germline V gene. The ends lost 3 bases at V and 9 bases at J; junction bases unmatched: 14. CDR3 length: 17 residues. The CDR3 sequence is CASSHSSPSGGAIEQFF. CDR3 in DNA: TGCGCCAGCAGCCACTCCTCACCAAGCGGGGGGGCTATTGAGCAGTTCTTC.

This clone was observed a few times. The gene calls are TRBV7-3 and TRBJ2-7, with 9 positions matching TRBD2. CDR1 SGHTA and CDR2 FQGTGA come from the germline V gene. The CDR3 runs 15 residues. With 2 bases clipped from V and 0 bases from J, the junction kept 2 bases outside the gene matches. CDR3 nucleotides: TGTGCCAGCAGCTTATATAGCGGGAGCTCCTACGAGCAGTACTTC. Translated: CASSLYSGSSYEQYF.

The rearrangement links TRBV24-1 to TRBJ2-3; 9 nucleotides line up with TRBD1. The CDR3 has 15 amino acids. Germline V CDR1 and CDR2: KGHDR, SFDVKD. Trimming cost V 9 bases and J 6 bases; bases outside gene matches: 12. CDR3 DNA sequence: TGTGCCACCCCCCGGCGGGACAGGGTCAAGGATACGCAGTATTTT. Translated: CATPRRDRVKDTQYF.

The rearrangement uses TRBV6-5 and TRBJ1-1; unclear D gene. Germline V gives CDR1 MNHEY, CDR2 SVGAGI. Deletions cut 2 bases from V and 5 bases from J, with 15 bases between. CDR3 length equals 15 residues. In nucleotides, the CDR3 is TGTGCCAGCAGTTACGGGCCCTTTGGTAGGACTGAAGCTTTCTTT. Protein sequence: CASSYGPFGRTEAFF.

V gene TRBV19 combines with J gene TRBJ2-1; 8 bases align to TRBD1. Germline V gene data show CDR1 as LNHDA and CDR2 as SQIVND (reference sequence). J gave up 7 bases and V 8 bases, and 13 bases lay outside the gene matches. This CDR3 has 15 residues. The CDR3 nucleotides read TGTGCCAGTGGGGTTCCAGGGGGCGGGTGGAATGAGCAGTTCTTC. This translates into CASGVPGGGWNEQFF.

This clone was recorded only once. The rearrangement links TRBV30 to TRBJ2-7; 10 bases fit TRBD2. Germline V CDR1 and CDR2: GTSNPN, SVGIG (reference sequence). The ends lost 2 bases at V and 2 bases at J; junction bases unmatched: 12. The CDR3 extends over 17 amino acids. The CDR3 DNA reads TGTGCCTGGAGTCCATCCGGACTAGCGGCCTTTCCCTACGAGCAGTACTTC. Its translation is CAWSPSGLAAFPYEQYF. Using reference TRBV30 and TRBJ2-7 for the parts outside the CDR3, the full variable domain is SQTIHQWPATLVQPVGSPLSLECTVEGTSNPNLYWYRQAAGRGLQLLFYSVGIGQISSEVPQNLSASRPQDRQFILSSKKLLLSDSGFYLCAWSPSGLAAFPYEQYFGPGTRLTVT.

The chain employs TRBV9 and TRBJ1-2; D unresolved. V gave up 0 bases and J gave up 8 bases, with 8 bases separating them. This CDR3 has 12 residues. In germline, CDR1 is SGDLS, CDR2 YYNGEE. Here the CDR3 reads CASSVGVSGYTF. The CDR3, as DNA: TGTGCCAGCAGCGTAGGAGTGAGCGGCTACACCTTC.

The genes are TRBV6-5 and TRBJ1-3; no clear D. V gave up 7 bases and J gave up 2 bases, with 15 bases separating them. Germline loops: CDR1 MNHEY, CDR2 SVGAGI. CDR3 length equals 15 residues. The CDR3 protein is CASTFFPQTGNTIYF. The CDR3 region has the DNA TGTGCCAGCACCTTCTTCCCGCAGACTGGAAACACCATATATTTT.

In this sample, this clone turned up once. The gene calls are TRBV10-3 and TRBJ2-7, with 8 bases aligning to TRBD1. The ends lost 6 bases at V and 2 bases at J; junction bases unmatched: 0. CDR3 length: 12 residues. The V gene's germline CDR1 is ENHRY and CDR2 SYGVKD. In nucleotides, the CDR3 is TGTGCCATCAGGGGACAGGCCTACGAGCAGTACTTC. This gives the protein CAIRGQAYEQYF.

The chain couples TRBV19 to TRBJ1-5, with TRBD1 as a possible D gene (5 bases). Trimming pared 5 bases from V and 4 bases from J, leaving 12 bases between. Germline V gene data show CDR1 as LNHDA and CDR2 as SQIVND (reference sequence). The CDR3 has 14 amino acids. CDR3 DNA sequence: TGTGCCAGTAGTCGGGTCAGGGCTAATCAGCCCCAGCATTTT. Its protein is CASSRVRANQPQHF.